This is a list of T cell receptor beta chains from one sample in a study of cytomegalovirus exposure and HLA in healthy donors. Only in-frame clones appear in the TCRdb table, and some are missing; sequencing was by immunoSEQ multiplex PCR. The sample records some 200,000 clones, just over 75% being singletons. Sequences were obtained from PBMCs. The receptors here all came from a woman in her twenties or thirties in good health and CMV-seropositive. Each CDR3 is given with its conserved first and last residue. D genes are given only for firm matches. Expanded clones are given a class, and other clones once, few, many or no size at all.

cdr3_nt: TGCGCCAGCAGTGACAGGGTAAACACTGAAGCTTTCTTT
cdr3_aa: CASSDRVNTEAFF
clone_size: .
v_call: TRBV23-1
j_call: TRBJ1-1
d_call: TRBD1

cdr3_nt: TGTGCCAGCAGCTTAGTCGACAGGCAGAACACTGAAGCTTTCTTT
cdr3_aa: CASSLVDRQNTEAFF
clone_size: .
v_call: TRBV7-6
j_call: TRBJ1-1
d_call: .

cdr3_nt: TGCGCCAGCAGCTTGGTGGCAGGGAACACCGGGGAGCTGTTTTTT
cdr3_aa: CASSLVAGNTGELFF
clone_size: .
v_call: TRBV5-1
j_call: TRBJ2-2
d_call: .

cdr3_nt: TGTGCCAGCAGCTTGGGGGCGGGGGTCCCAGGATACAATGAGCAGTTCTTC
cdr3_aa: CASSLGAGVPGYNEQFF
clone_size: .
v_call: TRBV5-6
j_call: TRBJ2-1
d_call: TRBD2

cdr3_nt: TGTGCCAGCAGCCAAACGGGCTGGGAGCTGTTTTTT
cdr3_aa: CASSQTGWELFF
clone_size: few
v_call: TRBV14
j_call: TRBJ2-2
d_call: .

cdr3_nt: TGTGCCAGCAGCTTGTCGCCCACAGGGGTATGGAATGAGCAGTTCTTC
cdr3_aa: CASSLSPTGVWNEQFF
clone_size: .
v_call: TRBV5-6
j_call: TRBJ2-1
d_call: TRBD1

cdr3_nt: TGTGCCAGCAGCGACCCCGGGACTAGCGGGGCCGGGGAGCTGTTTTTT
cdr3_aa: CASSDPGTSGAGELFF
clone_size: .
v_call: TRBV28
j_call: TRBJ2-2
d_call: TRBD2

cdr3_nt: TGCGCCAGCAGCTTGGGACAGGGGGCCAACGAGCAGTACTTC
cdr3_aa: CASSLGQGANEQYF
clone_size: .
v_call: TRBV5-1
j_call: TRBJ2-7
d_call: TRBD1

cdr3_nt: TGTGCCACCAGCAGAGGGCCGGACACGAGCAATCAGCCCCAGCATTTT
cdr3_aa: CATSRGPDTSNQPQHF
clone_size: once
v_call: TRBV15
j_call: TRBJ1-5
d_call: .

cdr3_nt: TGTGCCAGCAGTTCATTCTCCGGGACTAGCGGGAGCTATGAGCAGTTCTTC
cdr3_aa: CASSSFSGTSGSYEQFF
clone_size: .
v_call: TRBV28
j_call: TRBJ2-1
d_call: TRBD2

cdr3_nt: TGCGCCAGCAGCATCACTGGGAACACCGGGGAGCTGTTTTTT
cdr3_aa: CASSITGNTGELFF
clone_size: .
v_call: TRBV5-1
j_call: TRBJ2-2
d_call: .

cdr3_nt: TGTGCCAGCAGAAGGGAGGAGACCCAGTACTTC
cdr3_aa: CASRREETQYF
clone_size: .
v_call: TRBV7-8
j_call: TRBJ2-5
d_call: .

cdr3_nt: TGTGCCAGTAGTATGGCCCGAACTAGCGGGGGCTACAATGAGCAGTTCTTC
cdr3_aa: CASSMARTSGGYNEQFF
clone_size: .
v_call: TRBV19
j_call: TRBJ2-1
d_call: TRBD2

cdr3_nt: TGTGCCAGCAGCCACGTTGGACATTACTCCTACAATGAGCAGTTCTTC
cdr3_aa: CASSHVGHYSYNEQFF
clone_size: once
v_call: TRBV14
j_call: TRBJ2-1
d_call: .

cdr3_nt: TGTGCCATCAGTGCCTCAGGGGGGCTCGGCGGTAATAGCCACCTCACAGATACGCAGTATTTT
cdr3_aa: CAISASGGLGGNSHLTDTQYF
clone_size: few
v_call: TRBV10-3
j_call: TRBJ2-3
d_call: .

cdr3_nt: TGCAGTGCCTGGAGGGATACGCAGTATTTT
cdr3_aa: CSAWRDTQYF
clone_size: .
v_call: TRBV20-1
j_call: TRBJ2-3
d_call: .